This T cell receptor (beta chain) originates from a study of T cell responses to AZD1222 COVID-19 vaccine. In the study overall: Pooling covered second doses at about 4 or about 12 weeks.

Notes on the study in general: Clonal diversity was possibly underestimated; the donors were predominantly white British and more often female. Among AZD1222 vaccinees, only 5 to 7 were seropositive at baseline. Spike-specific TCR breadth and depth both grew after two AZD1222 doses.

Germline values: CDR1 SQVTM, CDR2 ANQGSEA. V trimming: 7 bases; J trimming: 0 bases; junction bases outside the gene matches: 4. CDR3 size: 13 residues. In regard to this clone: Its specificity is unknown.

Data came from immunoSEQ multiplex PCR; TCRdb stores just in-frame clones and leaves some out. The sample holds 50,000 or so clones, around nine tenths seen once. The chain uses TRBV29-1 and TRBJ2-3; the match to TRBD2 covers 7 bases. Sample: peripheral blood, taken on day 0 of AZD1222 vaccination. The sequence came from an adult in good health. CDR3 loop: CSAQAGSTDTQYF. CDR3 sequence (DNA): TGCAGCGCGCAAGCGGGAAGCACAGATACGCAGTATTTT.